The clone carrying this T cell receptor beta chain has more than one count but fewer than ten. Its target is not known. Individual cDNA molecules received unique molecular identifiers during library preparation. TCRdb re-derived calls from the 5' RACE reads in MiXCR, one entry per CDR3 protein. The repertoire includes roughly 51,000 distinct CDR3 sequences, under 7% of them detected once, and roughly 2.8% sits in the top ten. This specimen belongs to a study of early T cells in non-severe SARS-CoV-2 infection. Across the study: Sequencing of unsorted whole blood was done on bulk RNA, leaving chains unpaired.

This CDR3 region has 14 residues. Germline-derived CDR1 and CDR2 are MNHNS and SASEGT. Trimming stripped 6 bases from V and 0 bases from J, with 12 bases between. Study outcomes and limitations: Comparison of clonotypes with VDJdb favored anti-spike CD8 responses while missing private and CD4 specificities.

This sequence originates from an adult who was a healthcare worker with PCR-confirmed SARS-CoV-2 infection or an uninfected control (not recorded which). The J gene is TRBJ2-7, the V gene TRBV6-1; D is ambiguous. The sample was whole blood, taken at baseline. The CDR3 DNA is TGTGCCAGCAGAAGTCAAGTGAGCTCCTACGAGCAGTACTTC. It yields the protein CASRSQVSSYEQYF.